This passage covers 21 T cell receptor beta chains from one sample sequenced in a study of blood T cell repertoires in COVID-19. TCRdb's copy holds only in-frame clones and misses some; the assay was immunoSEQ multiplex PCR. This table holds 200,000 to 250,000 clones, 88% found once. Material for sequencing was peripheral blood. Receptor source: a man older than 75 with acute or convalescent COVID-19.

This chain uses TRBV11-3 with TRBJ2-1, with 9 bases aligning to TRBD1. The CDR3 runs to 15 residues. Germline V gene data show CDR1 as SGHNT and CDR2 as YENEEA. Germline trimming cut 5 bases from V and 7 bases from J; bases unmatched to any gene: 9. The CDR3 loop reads CASSEQGAGANEQFF. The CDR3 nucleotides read TGTGCCAGCAGCGAACAGGGGGCTGGAGCAAATGAGCAGTTCTTC.

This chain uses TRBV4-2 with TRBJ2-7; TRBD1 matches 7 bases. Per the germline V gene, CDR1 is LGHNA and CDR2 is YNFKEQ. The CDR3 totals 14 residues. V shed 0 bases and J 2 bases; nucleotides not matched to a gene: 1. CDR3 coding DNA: TGTGCCAGCAGCCAAGATACAGGGGCCTACGAGCAGTACTTC. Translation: CASSQDTGAYEQYF.

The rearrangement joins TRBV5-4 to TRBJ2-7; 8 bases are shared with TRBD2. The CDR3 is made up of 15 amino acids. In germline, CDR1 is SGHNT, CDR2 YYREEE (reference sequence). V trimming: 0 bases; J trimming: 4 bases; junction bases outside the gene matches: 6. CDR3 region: CASSLASGSWYEQYF. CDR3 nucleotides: TGTGCCAGCAGCTTGGCGAGCGGGAGTTGGTACGAGCAGTACTTC.

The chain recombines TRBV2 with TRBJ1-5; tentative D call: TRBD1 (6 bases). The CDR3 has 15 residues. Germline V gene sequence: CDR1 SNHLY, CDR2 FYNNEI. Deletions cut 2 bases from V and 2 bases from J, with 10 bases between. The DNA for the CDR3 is TGTGCCAGCAGTGAACAGGGGTTCGGCAATCAGCCCCAGCATTTT. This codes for CASSEQGFGNQPQHF.

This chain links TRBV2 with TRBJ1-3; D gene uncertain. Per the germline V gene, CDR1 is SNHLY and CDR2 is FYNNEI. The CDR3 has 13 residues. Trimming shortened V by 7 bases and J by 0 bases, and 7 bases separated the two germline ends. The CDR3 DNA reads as TGTGCCAGCAAGATAGACTCTGGAAACACCATATATTTT. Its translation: CASKIDSGNTIYF.

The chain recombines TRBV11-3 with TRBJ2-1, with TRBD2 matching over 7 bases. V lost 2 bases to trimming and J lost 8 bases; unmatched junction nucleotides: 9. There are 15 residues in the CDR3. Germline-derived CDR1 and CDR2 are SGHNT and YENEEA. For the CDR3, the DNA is TGTGCCAGCAGCTTATCTGGTCGGGGGGTAGATGAGCAGTTCTTC. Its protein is CASSLSGRGVDEQFF. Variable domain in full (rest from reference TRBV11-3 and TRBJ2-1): EAGVVQSPRYKIIEKKQPVAFWCNPISGHNTLYWYLQNLGQGPELLIRYENEEAVDDSQLPKDRFSAERLKGVDSTLKIQPAELGDSAVYLCASSLSGRGVDEQFFGPGTRLTVL.

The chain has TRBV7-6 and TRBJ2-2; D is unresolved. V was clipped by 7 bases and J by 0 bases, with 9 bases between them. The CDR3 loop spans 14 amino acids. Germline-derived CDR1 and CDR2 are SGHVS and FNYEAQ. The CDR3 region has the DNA TGTGCCAGCACCATAACTGCGAACACCGGGGAGCTGTTTTTT. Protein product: CASTITANTGELFF.

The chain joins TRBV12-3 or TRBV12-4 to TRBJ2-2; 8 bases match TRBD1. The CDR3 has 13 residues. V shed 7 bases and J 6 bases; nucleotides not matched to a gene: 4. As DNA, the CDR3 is TGTGCCAGCACCGCAGGGGGCCCCGGGGAGCTGTTTTTT. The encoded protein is CASTAGGPGELFF.

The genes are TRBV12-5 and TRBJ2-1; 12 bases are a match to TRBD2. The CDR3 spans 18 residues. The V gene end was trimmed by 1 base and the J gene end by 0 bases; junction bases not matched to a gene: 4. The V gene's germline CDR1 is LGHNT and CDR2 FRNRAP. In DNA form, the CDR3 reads TGTGCTAGTGGTTTGGGACTAGCGGGAGTAAGCTCCTACAATGAGCAGTTCTTC. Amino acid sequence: CASGLGLAGVSSYNEQFF.

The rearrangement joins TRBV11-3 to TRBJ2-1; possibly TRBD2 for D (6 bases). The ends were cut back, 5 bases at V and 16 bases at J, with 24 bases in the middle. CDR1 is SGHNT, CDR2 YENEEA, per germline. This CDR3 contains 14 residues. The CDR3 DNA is TGTGCCAGCAGCCCCAAGCAGGCGGGGCGCCTAAGTTTCTTC. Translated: CASSPKQAGRLSFF.

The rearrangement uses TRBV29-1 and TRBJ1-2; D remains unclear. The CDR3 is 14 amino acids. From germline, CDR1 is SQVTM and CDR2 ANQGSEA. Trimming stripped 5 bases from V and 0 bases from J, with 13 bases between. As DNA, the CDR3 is TGCAGCGTTCCCGCGGGGAGACCTAACTATGGCTACACCTTC. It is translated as CSVPAGRPNYGYTF.

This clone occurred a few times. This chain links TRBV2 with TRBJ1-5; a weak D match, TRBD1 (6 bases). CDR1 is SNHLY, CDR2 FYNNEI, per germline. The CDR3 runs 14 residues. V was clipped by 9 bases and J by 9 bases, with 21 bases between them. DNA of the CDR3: TGTGCCAGACAGGGTCGGGAGGTAGATCCGCCCCAGCATTTT. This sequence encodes CARQGREVDPPQHF.

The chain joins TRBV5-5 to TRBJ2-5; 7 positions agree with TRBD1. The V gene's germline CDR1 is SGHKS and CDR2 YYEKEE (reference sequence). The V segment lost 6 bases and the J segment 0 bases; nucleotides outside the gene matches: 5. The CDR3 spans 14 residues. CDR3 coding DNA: TGTGCCAGCAAGGGGGCCCCTAACCAAGAGACCCAGTACTTC. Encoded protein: CASKGAPNQETQYF.

CDR3 in amino acids: CASSLEREGIGTQYF. The DNA of the CDR3 is TGTGCCAGCAGTTTAGAGCGGGAGGGGATCGGGACCCAGTACTTC. J is TRBJ2-5 and V is TRBV6-2 or TRBV6-3; TRBD2 matches 10 bases. With 4 bases clipped from V and 7 bases from J, the junction kept 9 bases outside the gene matches. Per the germline V gene, CDR1 is MNHEY and CDR2 is SVGEGT. The CDR3 length is 15 residues.

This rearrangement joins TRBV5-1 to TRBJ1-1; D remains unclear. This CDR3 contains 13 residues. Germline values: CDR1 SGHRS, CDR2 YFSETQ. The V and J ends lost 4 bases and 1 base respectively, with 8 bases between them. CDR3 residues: CASSATENTEAFF. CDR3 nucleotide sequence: TGCGCCAGCAGCGCTACAGAGAACACTGAAGCTTTCTTT.

This CDR3 is CASSLSAHPYGYTF. DNA for the CDR3: TGTGCCAGCAGTTTATCGGCACACCCCTATGGCTACACCTTC. This chain uses TRBV27 with TRBJ1-2; D not resolved. The germline V and J ends were trimmed by 0 bases and 4 bases, with 9 bases remaining between them. The CDR3 is 14 amino acids. The germline V gene encodes CDR1 MNHEY and CDR2 SMNVEV (reference sequence).

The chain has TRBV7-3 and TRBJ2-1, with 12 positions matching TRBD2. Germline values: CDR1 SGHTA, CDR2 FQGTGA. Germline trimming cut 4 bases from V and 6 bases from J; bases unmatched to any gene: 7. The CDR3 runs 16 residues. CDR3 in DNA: TGTGCCAGCAGCTCCCCGACTAGCGGGAGCGTCAATGAGCAGTTCTTC. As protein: CASSSPTSGSVNEQFF.

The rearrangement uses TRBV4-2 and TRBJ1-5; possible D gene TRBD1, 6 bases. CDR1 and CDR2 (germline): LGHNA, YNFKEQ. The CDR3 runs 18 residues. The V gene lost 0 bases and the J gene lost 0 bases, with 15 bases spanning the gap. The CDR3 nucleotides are TGTGCCAGCAGCCAAGATCTCAGGGGACATCATAGCAATCAGCCCCAGCATTTT. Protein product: CASSQDLRGHHSNQPQHF.

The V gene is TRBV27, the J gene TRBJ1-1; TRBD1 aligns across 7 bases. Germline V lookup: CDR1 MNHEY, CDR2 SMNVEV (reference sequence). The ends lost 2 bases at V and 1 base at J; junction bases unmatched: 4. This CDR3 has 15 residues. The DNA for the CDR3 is TGTGCCAGCAGTTTACGACAGGGTTCGAACACTGAAGCTTTCTTT. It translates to CASSLRQGSNTEAFF.

The chain's CDR3 is CASSDYPTGGSYNEQFF. In DNA form, the CDR3 reads TGTGCCAGCAGTGACTACCCAACAGGGGGCTCCTACAATGAGCAGTTCTTC. The rearrangement uses TRBV6-4 and TRBJ2-1; 8 positions match TRBD1. Germline V gene lookup returns CDR1 MRHNA and CDR2 SNTAGT. V lost 1 base, J lost 0 bases, and 5 bases stayed unmatched. This CDR3 comprises 17 residues.

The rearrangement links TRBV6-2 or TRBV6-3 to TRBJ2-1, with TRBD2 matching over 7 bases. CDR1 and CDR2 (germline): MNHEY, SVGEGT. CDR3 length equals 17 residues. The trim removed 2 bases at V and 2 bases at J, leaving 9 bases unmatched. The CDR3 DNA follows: TGTGCCAGCAGTTACCCCCGTGGGGGGGTTCCCTACAATGAGCAGTTCTTC. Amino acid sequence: CASSYPRGGVPYNEQFF.